This T cell receptor (beta chain) was found in a study of T-cell reconstitution after alpha-beta-depleted transplantation in children. Regarding the study as a whole: After transplant, high TCRbeta diversity at day 60 in some patients arose from surviving recipient T cells and thymic progenitors. Expanded clones from the graft, numbering several hundred, reportedly supplied alpha-beta T cells about two months after transplant.

A word on this clonotype: The antigen is not known.

The TCRbeta library incorporated unique molecular identifiers. A single record per CDR3 protein comes from TCRdb applying MiXCR to the PCR reads. The sample records 480,000 or so distinct CDR3 sequences, over 9.5% being singletons. CDR1 and CDR2 (germline): SGHAT, FQNNGV. The CDR3 is 17 residues long. Germline trimming cut 4 bases from V and 8 bases from J; bases unmatched to any gene: 11. The receptor's source is a child aged 2 to 15 with inherited bone marrow failure, due to receive a stem cell transplant. The sample in question was PBMCs, obtained before TCRalphabeta/CD19-depleted stem cell transplant. This chain uses TRBV11-2 with TRBJ2-4; 13 nucleotides match TRBD2. CDR3 DNA sequence: TGTGCCAGCAGCTCAAGACTAGCGGGAGGAATGGTGGACATTCAGTACTTC. Amino acids: CASSSRLAGGMVDIQYF.